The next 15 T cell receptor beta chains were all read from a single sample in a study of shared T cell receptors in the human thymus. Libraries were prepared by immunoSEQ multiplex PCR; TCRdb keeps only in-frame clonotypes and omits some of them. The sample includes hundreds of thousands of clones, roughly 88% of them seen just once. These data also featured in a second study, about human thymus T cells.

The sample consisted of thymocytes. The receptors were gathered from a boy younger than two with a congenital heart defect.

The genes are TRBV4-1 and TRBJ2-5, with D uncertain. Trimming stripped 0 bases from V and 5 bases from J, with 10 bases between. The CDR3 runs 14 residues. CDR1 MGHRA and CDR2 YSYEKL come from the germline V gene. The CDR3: CASSQDSLYETQYF. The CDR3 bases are TGCGCCAGCAGCCAAGATAGCTTGTATGAGACCCAGTACTTC.

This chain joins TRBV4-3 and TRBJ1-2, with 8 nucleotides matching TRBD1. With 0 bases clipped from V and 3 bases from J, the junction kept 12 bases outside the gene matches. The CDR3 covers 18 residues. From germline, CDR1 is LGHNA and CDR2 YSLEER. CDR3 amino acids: CASSQDVRRGRQDYGYTF. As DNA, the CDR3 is TGCGCCAGCAGCCAAGACGTTCGCAGGGGGCGCCAGGACTATGGCTACACCTTC.

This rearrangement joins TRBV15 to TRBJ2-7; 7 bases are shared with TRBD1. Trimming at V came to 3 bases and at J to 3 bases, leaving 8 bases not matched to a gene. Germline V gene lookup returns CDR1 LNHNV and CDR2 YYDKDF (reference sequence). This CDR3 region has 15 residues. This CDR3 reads CATSSSQGLSYEQYF. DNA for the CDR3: TGTGCCACCAGCAGTTCACAGGGGCTAAGCTACGAGCAGTACTTC.

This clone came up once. The CDR3 protein is CSPRTGIHEQYF. The CDR3 nucleotides read TGCAGCCCCCGGACAGGGATCCACGAGCAGTACTTC. This chain connects TRBV29-1 to TRBJ2-7; 8 positions match TRBD1. CDR1 is SQVTM and CDR2 is ANQGSEA in the germline V gene. CDR3 length: 12 residues. V trimming: 8 bases; J trimming: 5 bases; junction bases outside the gene matches: 8.

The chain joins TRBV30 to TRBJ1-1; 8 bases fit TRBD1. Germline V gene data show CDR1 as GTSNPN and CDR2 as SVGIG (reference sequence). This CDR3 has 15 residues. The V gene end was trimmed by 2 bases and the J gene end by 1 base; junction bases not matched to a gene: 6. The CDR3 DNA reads TGTGCCTGGAGTAATCCGGACAGGGAGAACACTGAAGCTTTCTTT. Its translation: CAWSNPDRENTEAFF.

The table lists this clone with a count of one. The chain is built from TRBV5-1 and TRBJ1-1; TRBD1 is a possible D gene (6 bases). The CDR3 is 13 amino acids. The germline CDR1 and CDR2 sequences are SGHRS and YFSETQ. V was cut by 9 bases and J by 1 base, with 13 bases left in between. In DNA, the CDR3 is TGCGCCACCAAGACAGGCCCGAACACTGAAGCTTTCTTT. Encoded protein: CATKTGPNTEAFF.

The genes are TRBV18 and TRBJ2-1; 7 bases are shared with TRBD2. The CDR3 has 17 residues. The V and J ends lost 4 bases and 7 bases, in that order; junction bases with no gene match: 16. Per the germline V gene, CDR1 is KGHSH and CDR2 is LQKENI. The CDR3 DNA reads TGTGCCAGCTCACTCAAGATAAGCGGGACCCCAGGGAATGAGCAGTTCTTC. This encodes CASSLKISGTPGNEQFF.

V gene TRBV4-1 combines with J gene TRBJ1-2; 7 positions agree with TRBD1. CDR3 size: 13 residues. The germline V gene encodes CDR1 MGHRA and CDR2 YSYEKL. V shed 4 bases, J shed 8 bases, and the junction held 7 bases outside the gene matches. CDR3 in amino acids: CASSPPTGQGYTF. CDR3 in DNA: TGCGCCAGCAGCCCACCGACAGGGCAGGGCTACACCTTC.

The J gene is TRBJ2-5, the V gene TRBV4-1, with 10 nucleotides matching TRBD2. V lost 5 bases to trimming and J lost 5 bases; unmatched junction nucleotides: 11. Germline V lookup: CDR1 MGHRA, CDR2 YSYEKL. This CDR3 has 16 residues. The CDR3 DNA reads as TGCGCCAGCAGCTCCCCCGGGACTAGCGCCCCGGAGACCCAGTACTTC. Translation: CASSSPGTSAPETQYF.

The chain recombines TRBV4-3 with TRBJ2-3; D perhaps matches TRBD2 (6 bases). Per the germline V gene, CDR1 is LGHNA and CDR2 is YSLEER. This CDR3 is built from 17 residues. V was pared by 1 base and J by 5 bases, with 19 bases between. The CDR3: CASSQVGTPEVVDTQYF. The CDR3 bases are TGCGCCAGCAGCCAAGTCGGGACTCCCGAGGTGGTAGATACGCAGTATTTT.

This CDR3 is CASSDWTGDFLHYGYTF. As DNA, the CDR3 is TGTGCCAGCAGCGACTGGACAGGGGATTTTCTCCACTATGGCTACACCTTC. The rearrangement links TRBV7-9 to TRBJ1-2; 9 bases are shared with TRBD1. The V gene end was trimmed by 5 bases and the J gene end by 3 bases; junction bases not matched to a gene: 13. In germline, CDR1 is SEHNR, CDR2 FQNEAQ (reference sequence). The CDR3 runs to 17 residues.

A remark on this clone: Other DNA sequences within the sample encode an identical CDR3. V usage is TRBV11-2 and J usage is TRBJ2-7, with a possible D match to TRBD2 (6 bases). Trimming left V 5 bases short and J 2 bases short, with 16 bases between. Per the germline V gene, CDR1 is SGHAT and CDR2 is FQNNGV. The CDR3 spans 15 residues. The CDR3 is CASSPLRDLAYEQYF. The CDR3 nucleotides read TGTGCCAGCAGCCCCCTTAGGGACTTAGCCTACGAGCAGTACTTC.

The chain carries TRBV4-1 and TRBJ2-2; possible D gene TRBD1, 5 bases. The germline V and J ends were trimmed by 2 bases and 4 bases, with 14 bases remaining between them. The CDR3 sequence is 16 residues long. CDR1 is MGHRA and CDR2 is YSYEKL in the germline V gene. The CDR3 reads CASSQSGLPSTGELFF. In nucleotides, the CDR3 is TGCGCCAGCAGCCAATCAGGGCTCCCCAGCACCGGGGAGCTGTTTTTT.

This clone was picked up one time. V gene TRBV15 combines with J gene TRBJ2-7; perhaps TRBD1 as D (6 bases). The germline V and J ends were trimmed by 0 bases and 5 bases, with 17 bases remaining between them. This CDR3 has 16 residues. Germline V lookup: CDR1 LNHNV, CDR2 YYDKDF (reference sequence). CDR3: CATSRDQGPEGDEQYF. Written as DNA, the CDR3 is TGTGCCACCAGCAGAGATCAGGGACCAGAGGGGGACGAGCAGTACTTC. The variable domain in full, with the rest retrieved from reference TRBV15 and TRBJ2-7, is DAMVIQNPRYQVTQFGKPVTLSCSQTLNHNVMYWYQQKSSQAPKLLFHYYDKDFNNEADTPDNFQSRRPNTSFCFLDIRSPGLGDTAMYLCATSRDQGPEGDEQYFGPGTRLTVT.

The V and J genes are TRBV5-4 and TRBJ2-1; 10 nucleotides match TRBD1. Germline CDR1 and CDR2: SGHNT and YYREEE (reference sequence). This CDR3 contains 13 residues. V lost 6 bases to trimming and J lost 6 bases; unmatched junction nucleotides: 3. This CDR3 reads CASNRDRGNEQFF. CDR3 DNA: TGTGCCAGCAACAGGGACAGGGGCAATGAGCAGTTCTTC.